The sequence of this T cell receptor beta chain was determined in a study of spatial heterogeneity in lung cancer. Overall study context: The approximately 69 donors had untreated early-stage non-small cell lung cancer.

The time point denotes: blood at routine non-recurrence follow-up after resection. Whole RNA came from tumor, nontumor lung or frozen PBMC and was sequenced without being sorted. V shed 3 bases and J shed 2 bases, with 7 bases lying between them. The CDR3 sequence is 13 residues long. MiXCR was run by TCRdb on the 5' RACE reads, yielding one entry per CDR3 protein. The repertoire has some 120,000 distinct CDR3 sequences, 9% to 15% of them found once; the top ten carry 15% to 20%. Sequencing used PBMCs, obtained at follow-up. The sequence derives from a male donor with early-stage non-small cell lung cancer. This chain connects TRBV12-3 or TRBV12-4 to TRBJ1-2; no firm D call. CDR3 in DNA: TGTGCCAGCAGTTTCCAGGAAAACTATGGCTACACCTTC. Its protein product is CASSFQENYGYTF.